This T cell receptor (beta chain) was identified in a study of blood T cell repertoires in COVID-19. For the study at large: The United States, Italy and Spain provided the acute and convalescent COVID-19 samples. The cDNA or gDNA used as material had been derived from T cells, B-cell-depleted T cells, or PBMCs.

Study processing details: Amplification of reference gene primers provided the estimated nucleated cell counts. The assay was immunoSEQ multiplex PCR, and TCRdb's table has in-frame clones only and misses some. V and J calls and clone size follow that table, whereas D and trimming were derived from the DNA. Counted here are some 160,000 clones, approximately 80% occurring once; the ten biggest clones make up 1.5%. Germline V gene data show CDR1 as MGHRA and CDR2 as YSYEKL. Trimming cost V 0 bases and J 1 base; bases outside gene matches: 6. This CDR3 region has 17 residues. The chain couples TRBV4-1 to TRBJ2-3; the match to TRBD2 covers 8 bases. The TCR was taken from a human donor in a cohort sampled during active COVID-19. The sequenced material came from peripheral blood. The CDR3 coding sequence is TGCGCCAGCAGCCAAGATACGGGGGGGCCAGGCACAGATACGCAGTATTTT. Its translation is CASSQDTGGPGTDTQYF.